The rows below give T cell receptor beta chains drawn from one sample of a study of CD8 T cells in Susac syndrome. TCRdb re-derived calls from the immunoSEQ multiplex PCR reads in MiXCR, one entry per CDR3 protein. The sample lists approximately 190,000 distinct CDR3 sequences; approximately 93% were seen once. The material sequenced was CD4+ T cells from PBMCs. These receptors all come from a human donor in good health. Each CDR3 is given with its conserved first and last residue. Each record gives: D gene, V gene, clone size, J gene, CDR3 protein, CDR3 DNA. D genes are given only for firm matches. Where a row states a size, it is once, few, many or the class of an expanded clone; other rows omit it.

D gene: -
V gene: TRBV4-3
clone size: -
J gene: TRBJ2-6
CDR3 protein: CASSQIRTYSGANVLTF
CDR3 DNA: TGCGCCAGCAGCCAAATCAGGACTTATTCTGGGGCCAACGTCCTGACTTTC

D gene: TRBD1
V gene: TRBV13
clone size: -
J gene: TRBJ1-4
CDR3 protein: CASSLSGQGIEKLFF
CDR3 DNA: TGTGCCAGCAGCTTATCCGGACAGGGGATCGAAAAACTGTTTTTT

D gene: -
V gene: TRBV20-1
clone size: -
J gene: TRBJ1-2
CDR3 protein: CSARAGFYGYTF
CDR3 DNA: TGCAGTGCTCGAGCAGGGTTCTATGGCTACACCTTC

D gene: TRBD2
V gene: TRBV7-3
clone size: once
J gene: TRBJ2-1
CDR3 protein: CASSLRTSGHYNEQFF
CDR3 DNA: TGTGCCAGCAGCTTAAGGACTAGCGGGCACTACAATGAGCAGTTCTTC

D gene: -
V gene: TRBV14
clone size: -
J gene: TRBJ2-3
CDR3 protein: CASSPKRGLAYTDTQYF
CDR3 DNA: TGTGCCAGCAGCCCCAAGAGAGGGCTAGCGTACACAGATACGCAGTATTTT

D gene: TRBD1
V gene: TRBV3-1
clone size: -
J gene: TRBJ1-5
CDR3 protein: CASSESRGPGNQPQHF
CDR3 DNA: TGTGCCAGCAGCGAGTCCAGGGGGCCGGGCAATCAGCCCCAGCATTTT

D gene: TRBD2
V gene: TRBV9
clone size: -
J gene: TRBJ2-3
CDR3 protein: CASSVASGGLTDTQYF
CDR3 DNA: TGTGCCAGCAGCGTAGCTAGCGGGGGGCTCACAGATACGCAGTATTTT

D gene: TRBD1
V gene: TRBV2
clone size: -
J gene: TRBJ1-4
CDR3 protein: CASSGDRAANEKLFF
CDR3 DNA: TGTGCCAGCAGTGGTGACAGGGCAGCTAATGAAAAACTGTTTTTT

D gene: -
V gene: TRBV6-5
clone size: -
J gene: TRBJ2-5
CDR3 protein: CASTQSKGETQYF
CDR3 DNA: TGTGCCAGCACCCAGAGTAAGGGAGAGACCCAGTACTTC

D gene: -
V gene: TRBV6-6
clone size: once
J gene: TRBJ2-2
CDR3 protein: CASSKGRSNTGELFF
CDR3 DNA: TGTGCCAGCAGTAAGGGGCGGTCAAACACCGGGGAGCTGTTTTTT

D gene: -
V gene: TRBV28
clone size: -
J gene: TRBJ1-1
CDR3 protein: CASSPGTRLNTEAFF
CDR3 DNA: TGTGCCAGCAGTCCCGGGACACGGCTCAACACTGAAGCTTTCTTT

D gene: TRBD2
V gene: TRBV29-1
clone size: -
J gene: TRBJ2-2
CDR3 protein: CSVETSGGVTGELFF
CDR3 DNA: TGCAGCGTTGAGACTAGCGGGGGGGTAACGGGGGAGCTGTTTTTT

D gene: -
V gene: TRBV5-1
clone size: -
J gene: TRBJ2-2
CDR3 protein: CASRIAAGTANTGELFF
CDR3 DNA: TGCGCCAGCAGAATAGCGGCAGGGACCGCGAACACCGGGGAGCTGTTTTTT

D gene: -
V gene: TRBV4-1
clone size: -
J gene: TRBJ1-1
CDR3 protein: CASSQDRARNTEAFF
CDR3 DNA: TGCGCCAGCAGCCAAGACAGGGCCCGGAACACTGAAGCTTTCTTT

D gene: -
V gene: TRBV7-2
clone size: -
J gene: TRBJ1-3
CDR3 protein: CASSLVGQNSGNTIYF
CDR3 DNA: TGTGCCAGCAGCTTAGTAGGACAGAACTCTGGAAACACCATATATTTT

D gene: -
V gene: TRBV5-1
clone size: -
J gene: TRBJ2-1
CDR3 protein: CASSLFLAGGNEQFF
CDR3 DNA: TGCGCCAGCAGCTTGTTTCTTGCAGGGGGGAATGAGCAGTTCTTC

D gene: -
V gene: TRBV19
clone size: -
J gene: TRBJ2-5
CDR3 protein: CASSAGTGNVETQYF
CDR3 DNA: TGTGCCAGTAGTGCCGGGACGGGGAATGTGGAGACCCAGTACTTC

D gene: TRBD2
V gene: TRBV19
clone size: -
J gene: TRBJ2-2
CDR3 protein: CASRPAGGPSGELFF
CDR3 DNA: TGTGCCAGTAGGCCAGCGGGGGGGCCGTCCGGGGAGCTGTTTTTT

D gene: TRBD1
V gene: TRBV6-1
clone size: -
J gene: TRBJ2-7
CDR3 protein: CASSRGDRGVVYEQYF
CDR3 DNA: TGTGCCAGCAGTCGAGGCGACAGGGGGGTCGTATACGAGCAGTACTTC

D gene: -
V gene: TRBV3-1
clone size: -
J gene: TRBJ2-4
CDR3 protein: CASSQEIKNIQYF
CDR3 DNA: TGTGCCAGCAGCCAAGAAATAAAAAACATTCAGTACTTC

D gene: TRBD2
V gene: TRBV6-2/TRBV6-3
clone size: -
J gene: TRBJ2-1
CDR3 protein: CASSHPASGGLDEQFF
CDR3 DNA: TGTGCCAGCAGTCACCCCGCTAGCGGGGGGTTGGATGAGCAGTTCTTC

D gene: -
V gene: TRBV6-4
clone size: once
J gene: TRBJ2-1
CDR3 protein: CASSRSGTGNNEQFF
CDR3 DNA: TGTGCCAGCAGTAGATCCGGGACGGGGAACAATGAGCAGTTCTTC

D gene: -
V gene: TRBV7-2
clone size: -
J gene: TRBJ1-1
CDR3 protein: CASSLAGARDEAFF
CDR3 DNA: TGTGCCAGCAGCTTAGCCGGTGCCAGAGATGAAGCTTTCTTT

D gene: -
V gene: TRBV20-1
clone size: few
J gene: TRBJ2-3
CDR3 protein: CSARFRADTQYF
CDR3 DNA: TGCAGTGCTAGATTCAGGGCAGATACGCAGTATTTT

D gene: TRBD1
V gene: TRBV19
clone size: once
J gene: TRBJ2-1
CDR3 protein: CASSGEDREYNEQFF
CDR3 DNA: TGTGCCAGTAGTGGAGAGGACAGGGAGTACAATGAGCAGTTCTTC

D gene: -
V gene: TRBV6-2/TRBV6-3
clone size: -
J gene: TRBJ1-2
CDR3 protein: CASSTRETYGYTF
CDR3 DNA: TGTGCCAGCAGTACCCGGGAAACCTATGGCTACACCTTC

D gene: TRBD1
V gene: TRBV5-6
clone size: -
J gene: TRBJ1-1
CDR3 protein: CASSPTGQGRTEAFF
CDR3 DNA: TGTGCCAGCAGCCCCACAGGACAGGGGAGAACTGAAGCTTTCTTT

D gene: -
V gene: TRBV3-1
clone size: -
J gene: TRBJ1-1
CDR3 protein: CASSQRKGLGTEAFF
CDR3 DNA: TGTGCCAGCAGCCAGCGGAAGGGGCTGGGCACTGAAGCTTTCTTT

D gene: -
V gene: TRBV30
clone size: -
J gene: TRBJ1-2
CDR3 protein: CAYSNDGYGYTF
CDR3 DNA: TGTGCCTACTCAAACGACGGCTACGGCTACACCTTC

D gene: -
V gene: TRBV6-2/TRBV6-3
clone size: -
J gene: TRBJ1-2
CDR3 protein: CASSYVGSYGYTF
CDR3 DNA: TGTGCCAGCAGTTACGTAGGAAGCTATGGCTACACCTTC

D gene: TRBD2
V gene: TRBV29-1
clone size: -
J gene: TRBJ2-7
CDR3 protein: CSVRTSGGAEQYF
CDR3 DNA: TGCAGCGTGAGGACTAGCGGGGGGGCCGAGCAGTACTTC

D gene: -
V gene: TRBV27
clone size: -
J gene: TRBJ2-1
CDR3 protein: CASRALPRSYNEQFF
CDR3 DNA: TGTGCCAGCAGGGCCTTACCCCGCTCCTACAATGAGCAGTTCTTC

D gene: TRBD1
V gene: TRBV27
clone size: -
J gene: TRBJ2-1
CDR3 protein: CASSHGTAREQFF
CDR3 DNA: TGTGCCAGCAGTCATGGGACAGCAAGGGAGCAGTTCTTC

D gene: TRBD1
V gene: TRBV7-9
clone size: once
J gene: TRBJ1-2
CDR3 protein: CACRQGVNYGYTF
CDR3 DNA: TGTGCCTGCCGACAGGGGGTTAACTATGGCTACACCTTC

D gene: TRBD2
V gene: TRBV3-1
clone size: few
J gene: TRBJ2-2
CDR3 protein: CASSPRLAGGTGELFF
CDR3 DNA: TGTGCCAGCAGCCCCCGCCTAGCGGGGGGCACCGGGGAGCTGTTTTTT

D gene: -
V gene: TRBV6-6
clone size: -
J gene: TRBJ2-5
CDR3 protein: CASSLGVRETQYF
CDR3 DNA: TGTGCCAGCAGTTTAGGGGTCCGAGAGACCCAGTACTTC

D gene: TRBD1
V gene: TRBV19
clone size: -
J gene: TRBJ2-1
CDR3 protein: CASSLSGGTIGEQFF
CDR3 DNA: TGTGCCAGTAGCCTGTCAGGGGGAACAATTGGAGAGCAGTTCTTC

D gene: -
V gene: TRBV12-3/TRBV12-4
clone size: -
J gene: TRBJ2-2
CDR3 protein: CASTLEGQNTGELFF
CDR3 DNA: TGTGCCAGCACCTTAGAAGGGCAGAACACCGGGGAGCTGTTTTTT

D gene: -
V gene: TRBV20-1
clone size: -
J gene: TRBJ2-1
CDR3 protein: CSASNRSRLPFTDEQFF
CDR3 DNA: TGCAGTGCTAGCAACCGGAGTCGACTTCCATTTACTGATGAGCAGTTCTTC

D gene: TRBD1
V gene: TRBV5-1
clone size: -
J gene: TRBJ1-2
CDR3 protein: CASSSGQGPYGYTF
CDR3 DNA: TGCGCCAGCAGTTCCGGACAGGGACCCTATGGCTACACCTTC

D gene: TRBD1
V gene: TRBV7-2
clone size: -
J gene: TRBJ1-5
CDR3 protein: CASSLGGQGSGQPQHF
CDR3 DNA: TGTGCCAGCAGCTTAGGAGGACAGGGGTCGGGGCAGCCCCAGCATTTT

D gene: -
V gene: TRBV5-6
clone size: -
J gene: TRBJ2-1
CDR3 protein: CASSLEVGGLSYNEQFF
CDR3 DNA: TGTGCCAGCAGCTTGGAGGTGGGGGGCCTTTCCTACAATGAGCAGTTCTTC

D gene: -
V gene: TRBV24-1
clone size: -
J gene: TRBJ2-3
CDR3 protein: CATSDLQGVGADTQYF
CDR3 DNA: TGTGCCACCAGTGATTTGCAAGGGGTGGGCGCAGATACGCAGTATTTT

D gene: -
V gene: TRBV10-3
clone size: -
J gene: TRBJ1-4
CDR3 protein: CAISEVGVEKLFF
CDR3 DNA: TGTGCCATCAGTGAGGTTGGGGTTGAAAAACTGTTTTTT

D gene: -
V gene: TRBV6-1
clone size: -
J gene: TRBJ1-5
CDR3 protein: CASSPQRGILNQPQHF
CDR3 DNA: TGTGCCAGCAGTCCTCAAAGGGGAATCCTCAATCAGCCCCAGCATTTT

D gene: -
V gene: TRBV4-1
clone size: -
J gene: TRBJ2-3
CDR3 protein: CASGGVSTDTQYF
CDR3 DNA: TGCGCCAGCGGGGGAGTTAGCACAGATACGCAGTATTTT

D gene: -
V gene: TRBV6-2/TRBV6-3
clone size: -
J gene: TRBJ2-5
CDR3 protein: CASSYLTGPGETQYF
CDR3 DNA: TGTGCCAGCAGTTACCTTACAGGGCCGGGGGAGACCCAGTACTTC

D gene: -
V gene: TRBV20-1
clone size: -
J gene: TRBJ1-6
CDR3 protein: CSGIEGGTPWMIPLHF
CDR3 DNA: TGCAGTGGGATAGAGGGGGGCACCCCCTGGATGATTCCCCTCCACTTT

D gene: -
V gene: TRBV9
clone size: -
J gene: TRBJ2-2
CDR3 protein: CASSVAGSNTGELFF
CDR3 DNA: TGTGCCAGCAGCGTAGCAGGTTCGAACACCGGGGAGCTGTTTTTT

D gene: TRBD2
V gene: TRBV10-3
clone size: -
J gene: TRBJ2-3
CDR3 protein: CAISESGGSNTQYF
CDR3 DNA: TGTGCCATCAGTGAGTCGGGGGGGTCCAATACGCAGTATTTT

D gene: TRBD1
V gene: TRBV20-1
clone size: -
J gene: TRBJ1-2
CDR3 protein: CSASGAGTADSYGYTF
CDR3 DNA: TGCAGTGCCTCAGGCGCCGGGACAGCCGACTCCTATGGCTACACCTTC

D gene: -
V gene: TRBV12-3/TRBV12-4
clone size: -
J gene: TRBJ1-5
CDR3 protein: CASRQGKQPQHF
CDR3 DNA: TGTGCCAGCAGGCAGGGTAAGCAGCCCCAGCATTTT

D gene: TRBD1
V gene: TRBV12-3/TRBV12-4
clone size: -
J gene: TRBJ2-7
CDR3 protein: CASSLSPELSDRVSGAYEQYF
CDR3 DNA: TGTGCCAGCAGTTTAAGCCCTGAATTATCGGACAGGGTCTCGGGCGCCTACGAGCAGTACTTC

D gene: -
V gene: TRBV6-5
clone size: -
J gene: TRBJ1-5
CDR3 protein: CASGSELYNQPQHF
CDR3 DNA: TGTGCCAGCGGATCGGAGTTGTACAATCAGCCCCAGCATTTT

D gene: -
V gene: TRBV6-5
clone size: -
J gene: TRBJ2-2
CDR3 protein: CASSVYRTGELFF
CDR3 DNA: TGTGCCAGCAGTGTGTATCGCACCGGGGAGCTGTTTTTT

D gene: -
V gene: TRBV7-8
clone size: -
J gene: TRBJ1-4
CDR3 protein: CASSQQFREKLFF
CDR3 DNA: TGTGCCAGCAGCCAACAATTCAGGGAAAAACTGTTTTTT

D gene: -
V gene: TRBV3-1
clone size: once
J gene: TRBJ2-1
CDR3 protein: CASSPYSGGEQFF
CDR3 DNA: TGTGCCAGCAGCCCGTACTCCGGGGGTGAGCAGTTCTTC

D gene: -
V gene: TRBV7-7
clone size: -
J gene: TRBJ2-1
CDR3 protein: CASSLGVEGNEQFF
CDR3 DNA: TGTGCTAGCAGCTTGGGGGTTGAGGGGAATGAGCAGTTCTTC